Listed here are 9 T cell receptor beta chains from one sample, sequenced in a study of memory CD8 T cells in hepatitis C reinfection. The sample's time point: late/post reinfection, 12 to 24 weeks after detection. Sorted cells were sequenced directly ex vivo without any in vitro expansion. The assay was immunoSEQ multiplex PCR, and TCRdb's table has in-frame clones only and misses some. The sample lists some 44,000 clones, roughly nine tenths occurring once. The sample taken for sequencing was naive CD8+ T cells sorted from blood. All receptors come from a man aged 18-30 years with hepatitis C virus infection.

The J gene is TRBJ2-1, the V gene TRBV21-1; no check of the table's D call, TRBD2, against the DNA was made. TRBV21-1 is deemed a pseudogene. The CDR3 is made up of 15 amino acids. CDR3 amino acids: CASTQLAGSELEQFF. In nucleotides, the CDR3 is TGTGCCAGCACACAACTAGCGGGATCTGAGCTTGAGCAGTTCTTC.

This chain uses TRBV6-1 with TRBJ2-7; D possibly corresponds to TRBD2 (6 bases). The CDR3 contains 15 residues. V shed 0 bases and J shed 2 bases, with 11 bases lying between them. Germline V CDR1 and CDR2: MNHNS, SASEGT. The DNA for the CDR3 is TGTGCCAGCAGTGAAGCGCTTGGAGGGGCCTACGAGCAGTACGTC. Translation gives CASSEALGGAYEQYV.

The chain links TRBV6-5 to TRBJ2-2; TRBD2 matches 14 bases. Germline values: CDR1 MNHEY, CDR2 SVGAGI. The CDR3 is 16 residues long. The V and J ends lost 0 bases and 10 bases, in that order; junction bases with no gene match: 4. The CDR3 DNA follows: TGTGCCAGCAGTTACTCGACGGGACTAGCGGGAGAGGAGCTGTTTTTT. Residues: CASSYSTGLAGEELFF.

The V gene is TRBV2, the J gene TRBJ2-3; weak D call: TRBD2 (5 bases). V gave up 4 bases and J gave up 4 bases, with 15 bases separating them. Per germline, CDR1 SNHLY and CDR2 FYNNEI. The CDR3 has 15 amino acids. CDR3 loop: CASSVVRAGSDTQYF. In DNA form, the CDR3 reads TGTGCCAGCAGTGTGGTGAGGGCCGGGTCAGATACGCAGTATTTT. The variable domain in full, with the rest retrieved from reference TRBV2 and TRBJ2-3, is EPEVTQTPSHQVTQMGQEVILRCVPISNHLYFYWYRQILGQKVEFLVSFYNNEISEKSEIFDDQFSVERPDGSNFTLKIRSTKLEDSAMYFCASSVVRAGSDTQYFGPGTRLTVL.

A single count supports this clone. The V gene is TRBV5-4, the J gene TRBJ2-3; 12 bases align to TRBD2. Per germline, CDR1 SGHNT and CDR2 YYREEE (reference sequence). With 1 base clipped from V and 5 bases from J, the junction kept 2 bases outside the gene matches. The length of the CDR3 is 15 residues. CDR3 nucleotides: TGTGCCAGCAGCTTGAGGACTAGCGGGGTAGATACGCAGTATTTT. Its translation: CASSLRTSGVDTQYF.

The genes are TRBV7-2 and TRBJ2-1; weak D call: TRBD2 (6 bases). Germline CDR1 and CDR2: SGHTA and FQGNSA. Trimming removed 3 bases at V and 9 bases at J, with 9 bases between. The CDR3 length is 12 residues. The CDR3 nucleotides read TGTGCCAGCAGCTTCGGAGGGGTTGAGCAGTTCTTC. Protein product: CASSFGGVEQFF.

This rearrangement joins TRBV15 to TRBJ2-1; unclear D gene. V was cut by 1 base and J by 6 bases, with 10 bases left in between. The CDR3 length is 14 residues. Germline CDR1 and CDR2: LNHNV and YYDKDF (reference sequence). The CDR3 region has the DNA TGTGCCACCAGCAGAGGAAGTGGCCCCAATGAGCAGTTCTTC. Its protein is CATSRGSGPNEQFF. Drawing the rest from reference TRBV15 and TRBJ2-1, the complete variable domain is DAMVIQNPRYQVTQFGKPVTLSCSQTLNHNVMYWYQQKSSQAPKLLFHYYDKDFNNEADTPDNFQSRRPNTSFCFLDIRSPGLGDTAMYLCATSRGSGPNEQFFGPGTRLTVL.

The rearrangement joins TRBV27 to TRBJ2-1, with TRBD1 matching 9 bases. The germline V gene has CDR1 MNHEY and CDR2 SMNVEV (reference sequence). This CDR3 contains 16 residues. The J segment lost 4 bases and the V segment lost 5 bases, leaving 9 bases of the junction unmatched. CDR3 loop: CASSALTGGFYNEQFF. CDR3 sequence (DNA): TGTGCCAGCAGTGCCCTGACAGGGGGTTTTTACAATGAGCAGTTCTTC.

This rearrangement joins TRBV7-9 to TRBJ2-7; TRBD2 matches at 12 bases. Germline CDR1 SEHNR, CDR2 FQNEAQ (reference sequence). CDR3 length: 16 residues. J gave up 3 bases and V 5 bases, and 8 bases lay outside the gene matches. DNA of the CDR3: TGTGCCAGCAGCCCGGCGACTAGCGGGAGTTACTACGAGCAGTACTTC. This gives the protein CASSPATSGSYYEQYF.